This T cell receptor beta chain was identified during a study of siplizumab effects on memory and regulatory T cells. Sequenced by immunoSEQ multiplex PCR; TCRdb stores in-frame clones only, minus some. Of over 70,000 clones listed, approximately 95% are singletons. Germline V CDR1 and CDR2: SEHNR, FQNEAQ (reference sequence). The CDR3 extends over 16 amino acids. V gave up 5 bases and J gave up 6 bases; unmatched junction bases: 12. This clone was detected only once. Sequences were obtained from CD8+ T cells sorted from blood. The TCR sequence derives from a human donor in good health. This rearrangement joins TRBV7-9 to TRBJ2-2; 7 bases are a match to TRBD2. CDR3 amino acids: CASSRSSGRRAGELFF. CDR3 nucleotide sequence: TGTGCCAGCAGCCGCTCTTCCGGGAGGAGGGCCGGGGAGCTGTTTTTT.